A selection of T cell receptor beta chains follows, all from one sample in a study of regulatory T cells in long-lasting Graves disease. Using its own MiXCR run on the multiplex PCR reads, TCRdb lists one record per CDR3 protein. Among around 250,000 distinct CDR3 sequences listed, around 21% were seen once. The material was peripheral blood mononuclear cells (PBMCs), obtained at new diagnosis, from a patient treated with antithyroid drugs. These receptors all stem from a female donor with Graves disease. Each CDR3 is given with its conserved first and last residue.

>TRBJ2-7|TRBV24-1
CATSDPSSSRGTYEQYF
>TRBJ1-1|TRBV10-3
CAISVNRREAFF
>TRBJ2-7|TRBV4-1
CASSQSPTSGSPYEQYF
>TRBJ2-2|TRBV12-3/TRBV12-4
CASSLWRNTGELFF
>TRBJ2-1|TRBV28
CASSFRLGRSVNEQFF
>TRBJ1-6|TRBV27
CASSPYPFTARNSPLHF
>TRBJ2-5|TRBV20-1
CSAPRLLALQETQYF
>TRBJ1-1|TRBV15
CATSRDLGGGTEAFF
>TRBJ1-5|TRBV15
CATSTGGDSNQPQHF
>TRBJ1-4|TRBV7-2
CASSLGQLQEELFF
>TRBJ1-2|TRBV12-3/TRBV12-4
CASTDLPSYGYTF